This is a list of T cell receptor beta chains from one sample in a study of OX40 agonist ivuxolimab in advanced cancers. Method: immunoSEQ multiplex PCR; TCRdb's copy keeps in-frame clones and lacks some. Of tens of thousands of clones in the sample, around 90% were seen once. Sample: CD4+ or CD8+ T cells sorted from blood, taken in a trial of the OX40 agonist ivuxolimab. The receptors here all came from an adult with an advanced solid tumor such as melanoma, head and neck, liver or kidney cancer. CDR3s include the opening cysteine and the closing phenylalanine or tryptophan. Fields, in order: V gene, J gene, clone size, D gene, CDR3 protein, CDR3 DNA. A D gene is named only where the DNA matches it firmly. The size entry is marked missing in some rows and otherwise reads once, few, many or a size class.

>TRBV19|TRBJ1-2|.|.
CASSITPGHSVRNYGYTF
TGTGCCAGTAGTATTACCCCGGGACACTCAGTTCGTAACTATGGCTACACCTTC
>TRBV7-3|TRBJ2-5|.|.
CASSLIQETQYF
TGTGCCAGCAGCCTCATCCAAGAGACCCAGTACTTC
>TRBV15|TRBJ1-1|.|.
CATSRGGKNTEAFF
TGTGCCACCAGCAGAGGAGGGAAGAACACTGAAGCTTTCTTT
>TRBV7-2|TRBJ1-2|.|.
CASSSDHYGYTF
TGTGCCAGCAGCTCAGATCACTATGGCTACACCTTC
>TRBV7-9|TRBJ2-4|.|.
CASSPRQDFIAKNIQYF
TGTGCCAGCAGCCCCAGACAGGACTTTATAGCCAAAAACATTCAGTACTTC
>TRBV2|TRBJ1-1|once|.
CASRMNTEAFF
TGTGCCAGCAGAATGAACACTGAAGCTTTCTTT
>TRBV9|TRBJ2-1|.|TRBD2
CASSRLAHNSYNEQFF
TGTGCCAGCAGCCGACTAGCGCACAATTCCTACAATGAGCAGTTCTTC
>TRBV6-1|TRBJ2-1|.|TRBD1
CASTLQGSYNEQFF
TGTGCCAGCACCCTACAGGGGTCCTACAATGAGCAGTTCTTC
>TRBV27|TRBJ1-6|.|TRBD1
CASRLGQGARSPLHF
TGTGCCAGCAGGTTGGGACAGGGGGCGCGTTCACCCCTCCACTTT
>TRBV5-5|TRBJ2-1|.|.
CASSGPRVNEQFF
TGTGCCAGCAGCGGCCCCAGGGTTAATGAGCAGTTCTTC